The present TCR beta chain was sequenced within a study of blood T cell repertoires in COVID-19. Study context: T cells, B-cell-depleted T cells, or PBMCs provided the cDNA or gDNA that served as material.

In the original workflow: The authors estimated nucleated cell counts from reference gene primer amplification. The table came from immunoSEQ multiplex PCR; TCRdb's copy has only in-frame clones and leaves some out. The V and J calls and clone size were taken over from that table, and D and trimming were inferred from the DNA. This sample has around 230,000 clones, with more than 65% found just once. The specimen sequenced was peripheral blood. This TCR was recovered from a man in his forties who had recovered from COVID-19.

CDR3 sequence: CASSLGLAGALETQYF. CDR3 DNA sequence: TGTGCCAGCAGCTTGGGACTAGCGGGAGCACTGGAGACCCAGTACTTC. This chain links TRBV5-4 with TRBJ2-5, with 12 bases that match TRBD2. The V gene's germline CDR1 is SGHNT and CDR2 YYREEE (reference sequence). J was trimmed by 5 bases and V by 0 bases; bases with no gene match: 5. CDR3 size: 16 residues. Full variable domain (missing parts from reference TRBV5-4 and TRBJ2-5): ETGVTQSPTHLIKTRGQQVTLRCSSQSGHNTVSWYQQALGQGPQFIFQYYREEENGRGNFPPRFSGLQFPNYSSELNVNALELDDSALYLCASSLGLAGALETQYFGPGTRLLVL.